The present TCR beta chain was sequenced within a study of identifying expanded T cells in peripheral blood. TCRdb keeps only in-frame clones here, not all; method: immunoSEQ multiplex PCR. The table lists roughly 130,000 clones, 75% to 90% of them singletons. During the collection period, no donor immune events like infections were recorded. This CDR3 has 15 residues. Losses at the gene ends were 2 bases for V and 4 bases for J; bases not matched to a gene: 4. Germline CDR1 reads SGHRS; CDR2 reads YFSETQ. This chain connects TRBV5-1 to TRBJ2-1; TRBD2 matches at 9 bases. The clonotype originates from a person between 18 and 69 years old in good health. Source material: blood. The DNA of the CDR3 is TGCGCCAGCAGCTTATTAGCGGGAGAGTACAATGAGCAGTTCTTC. Its translation is CASSLLAGEYNEQFF. The full variable domain, rest sourced from reference TRBV5-1 and TRBJ2-1, is KAGVTQTPRYLIKTRGQQVTLSCSPISGHRSVSWYQQTPGQGLQFLFEYFSETQRNKGNFPGRFSGRQFSNSRSEMNVSTLELGDSALYLCASSLLAGEYNEQFFGPGTRLTVL.